A selection of T cell receptor beta chains follows, all from one sample in a study of blood T cell repertoires in COVID-19. The assay was immunoSEQ multiplex PCR, and TCRdb's table has in-frame clones only and misses some. The data hold 270,000 or so clones, with 80% to 90% observed a single time. Specimen: peripheral blood. The receptors stem from a woman under 40 with COVID-19, enrolled during active disease. The conserved cysteine and the conserved F or W are not part of the CDR3 here.

cdr3_length	v_call	j_call	cdr3_aa
14	TRBV3-1/TRBV3-2	TRBJ2-1	ASSLRIAGGKDEQF
12	TRBV10-3	TRBJ1-1	AISEQGGAIEAF
12	TRBV5-5	TRBJ1-2	ASSYTRGFYGYT
13	TRBV19	TRBJ1-5	ASSPRQGARQPQH
14	TRBV11-2	TRBJ2-5	ASSPSGARGPETQY
13	TRBV19	TRBJ2-7	ASSFSTGFVYEQY
14	TRBV27	TRBJ1-5	ASSPYGGGGNQPQH
11	TRBV4-1	TRBJ1-1	ASSWRSDRGAF
11	TRBV5-4	TRBJ2-7	ASSLMQEGEQY
12	TRBV19	TRBJ2-7	ASSIGGADYEQY
9	TRBV5-1	TRBJ1-2	ASSSGRDRT
11	TRBV5-4	TRBJ2-5	ATRALTQETQY
14	TRBV6-2/TRBV6-3	TRBJ2-7	ASSYRSGAQSYEQY
14	TRBV4-1	TRBJ1-2	ASSQDPSYSNYGYT
10	TRBV29-1	TRBJ2-2	SVFGTSGELF
10	TRBV5-1	TRBJ1-2	ASSPRDSGYT
13	TRBV10-1	TRBJ2-7	ASSEGGTGPNEQY
11	TRBV7-9	TRBJ1-2	ASSSDRVAGYT
14	TRBV5-1	TRBJ1-3	ASSLSATGYGNTIY
11	TRBV6-5	TRBJ2-7	ASSPWEGYEQY
12	TRBV29-1	TRBJ2-3	SVKTSGTQDTQY
14	TRBV9	TRBJ1-2	ASSVKTGRANYGYT
11	TRBV30	TRBJ2-7	AWSSDWARGQY
13	TRBV3-1/TRBV3-2	TRBJ1-6	ASSRGRGTNSPLH
9	TRBV7-8	TRBJ1-5	ASSLGGPQH
10	TRBV11-2	TRBJ2-7	ASSQPSGDQY
12	TRBV13	TRBJ2-7	ASSLHGGAYEQY
14	TRBV11-2	TRBJ2-7	ASSLGRGQGRYEQY
11	TRBV5-1	TRBJ2-5	ASSLQEEETQY
9	TRBV12-3/TRBV12-4	TRBJ2-7	ASSLLYEQY
11	TRBV27	TRBJ1-5	ASSLLGDQPQH
12	TRBV7-9	TRBJ2-7	ASSSTGSSYEQY
11	TRBV27	TRBJ2-4	ASSQLGVAIQY
13	TRBV18	TRBJ2-1	ASSPTSGGINEQF
13	TRBV7-9	TRBJ2-5	ASSLDRGRQETQY
12	TRBV25-1	TRBJ2-1	ASSVTGTSGEQF
12	TRBV2	TRBJ1-5	ASSGQGGNQPQH
13	TRBV5-4	TRBJ1-6	ASSFRTPRNSPLH
15	TRBV18	TRBJ1-3	ASSDWAPGGSGNTIY
11	TRBV2	TRBJ1-2	ASSDQGVDGYT
14	TRBV2	TRBJ2-3	ASSGGTVRSTDTQY